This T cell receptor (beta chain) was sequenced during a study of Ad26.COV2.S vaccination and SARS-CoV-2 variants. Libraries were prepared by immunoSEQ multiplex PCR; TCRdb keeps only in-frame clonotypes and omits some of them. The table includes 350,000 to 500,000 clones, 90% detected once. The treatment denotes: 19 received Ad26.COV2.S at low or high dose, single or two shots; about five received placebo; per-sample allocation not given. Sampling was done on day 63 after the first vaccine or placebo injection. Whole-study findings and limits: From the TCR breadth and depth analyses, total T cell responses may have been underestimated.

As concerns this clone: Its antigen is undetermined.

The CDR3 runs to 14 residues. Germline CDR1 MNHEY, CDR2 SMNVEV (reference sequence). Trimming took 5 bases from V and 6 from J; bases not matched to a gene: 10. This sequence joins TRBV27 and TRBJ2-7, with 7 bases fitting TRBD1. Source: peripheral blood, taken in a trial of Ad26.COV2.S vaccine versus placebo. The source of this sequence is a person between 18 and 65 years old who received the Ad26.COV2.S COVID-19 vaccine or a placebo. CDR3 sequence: CASSKSEGAREQYF. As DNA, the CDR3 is TGTGCCAGCAGTAAGAGCGAGGGGGCACGCGAGCAGTACTTC.